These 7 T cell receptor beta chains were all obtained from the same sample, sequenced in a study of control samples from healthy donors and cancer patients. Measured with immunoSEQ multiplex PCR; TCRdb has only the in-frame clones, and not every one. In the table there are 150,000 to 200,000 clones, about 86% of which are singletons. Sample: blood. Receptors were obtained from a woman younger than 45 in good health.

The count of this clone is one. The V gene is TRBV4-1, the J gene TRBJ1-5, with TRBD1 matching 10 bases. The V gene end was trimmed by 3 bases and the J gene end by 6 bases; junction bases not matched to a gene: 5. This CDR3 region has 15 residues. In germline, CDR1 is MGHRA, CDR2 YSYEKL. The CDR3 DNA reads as TGCGCCAGCAGCCATGCGGACAGGGGGTTTCAGCCCCAGCATTTT. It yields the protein CASSHADRGFQPQHF.

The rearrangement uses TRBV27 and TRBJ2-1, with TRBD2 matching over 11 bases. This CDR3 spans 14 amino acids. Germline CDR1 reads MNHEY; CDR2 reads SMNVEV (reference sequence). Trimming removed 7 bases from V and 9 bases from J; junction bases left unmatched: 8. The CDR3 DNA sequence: TGTGCCAGCATCTTTAGCGGGAGGGTAGGTGAGCAGTTCTTC. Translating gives CASIFSGRVGEQFF.

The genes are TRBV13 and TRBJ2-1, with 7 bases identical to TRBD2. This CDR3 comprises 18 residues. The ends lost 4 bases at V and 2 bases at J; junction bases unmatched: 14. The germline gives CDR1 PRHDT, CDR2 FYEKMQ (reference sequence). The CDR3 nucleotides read TGTGCCAGCAGCTCCTGGACCTTAGCGGGTACCCCCTACAATGAGCAGTTCTTC. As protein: CASSSWTLAGTPYNEQFF.

The CDR3 DNA sequence: TGTGCCAGTAGTACCAAGACAGGGGTCGGTCAGCCCCAGCATTTT. Translated: CASSTKTGVGQPQHF. The V and J genes are TRBV19 and TRBJ1-5, with 8 bases aligning to TRBD1. The CDR3 extends over 15 amino acids. CDR1 is LNHDA and CDR2 is SQIVND in the germline V gene (reference sequence). The junction had 8 bases not matched to a gene; V was cut back by 4 bases and J by 6 bases.

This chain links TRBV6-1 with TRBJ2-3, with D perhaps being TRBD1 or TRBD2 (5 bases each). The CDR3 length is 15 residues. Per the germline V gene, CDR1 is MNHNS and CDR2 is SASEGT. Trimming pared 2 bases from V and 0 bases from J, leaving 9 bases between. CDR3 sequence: CASSERGVSTDTQYF. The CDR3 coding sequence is TGTGCCAGCAGTGAAAGAGGGGTTAGCACAGATACGCAGTATTTT.

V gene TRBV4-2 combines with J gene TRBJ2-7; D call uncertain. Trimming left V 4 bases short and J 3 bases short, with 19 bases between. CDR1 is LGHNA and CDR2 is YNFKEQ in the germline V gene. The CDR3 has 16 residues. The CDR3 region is CASSPHLRGSSYEQYF. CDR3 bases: TGTGCCAGCAGCCCGCATCTCAGAGGCTCGAGCTACGAGCAGTACTTC.

In DNA, the CDR3 is TGTGCCAGCAGCCACGATCACAATGAAAAACTGTTTTTT. Encoded protein: CASSHDHNEKLFF. The J gene is TRBJ1-4, the V gene TRBV6-6; D remains unclear. The CDR3 contains 13 residues. V lost 6 bases to trimming and J lost 5 bases, with 10 bases between them. Germline CDR1 and CDR2: MNHNY and SVGAGI (reference sequence).